The following is a T cell receptor (beta chain) sequence with its context. Sequencing used immunoSEQ multiplex PCR; TCRdb keeps in-frame clones, though not all of them. The repertoire includes about 100,000 clones, 80% to 95% of them detected once, and about 1.8% sits in the top ten. The CDR3 covers 16 residues. Germline V gene data show CDR1 as SGHRS and CDR2 as YFSETQ. Trimming shortened V by 4 bases and J by 8 bases, and 24 bases separated the two germline ends. The entry originates in a study of T cell changes during pregnancy in multiple sclerosis. The receptor's source is a female donor with multiple sclerosis, enrolled in a pregnancy study. The sample here was peripheral blood, taken after pregnancy. The gene calls are TRBV5-1 and TRBJ1-2, with D maybe TRBD1 (6 bases). The CDR3: CASSIGQKAYLWGYTF. The CDR3 DNA reads TGCGCCAGCAGCATCGGACAGAAAGCGTACTTGTGGGGCTACACCTTC.